This T cell receptor (beta chain) is from a study of identical twins (TCRdb year 2016). General notes on the study: To test whether fetal clonotypes persist, the study used deep sequencing on TCR alpha and beta repertoires from monozygotic twins, unrelated adults of various ages, and cord blood. To rule out contamination, the twin experiments were replicated at different times with different library preparation protocols.

The library was produced with 5' RACE. This sample was sequenced with an Illumina HiSeq 2000. A universal primer binding site was introduced by template switching, and a unique molecular identifier was present in the final cDNA, enabling accurate counting of TCR cDNA molecules. First-strand cDNA for TCR alpha and beta chains was synthesized from specific primers in the conserved constant-segment region. To control for contamination, each cDNA library was double barcoded with a SMART-Mk sample barcode plus Illumina barcodes. TruSeq adapter sequences along with Illumina sample barcodes were introduced in two successive PCR steps. TCR alpha and beta cDNA libraries were sequenced on the Illumina HiSeq platform with custom primers. The source study handled its data this way. MiGEC was used to process raw reads and extract unique molecular identifiers, and MiXCR was used to find CDR3 positions. Recombination models were inferred per individual with the repgenHMM and IGoR tools using an EM algorithm. The analysis of shared clonotypes was done with the tcR package in R, with sharing normalized by the product of cloneset sizes. To study raw recombination without the effects of thymic and clonal selection, out-of-frame nonproductive sequences were analyzed. TCRdb took the public reads, trimmed them with fastp at Q25, ran MiXCR for clone calling and kept in-frame beta chains. Identical CDR3 proteins give one entry, which carries the most common genes and DNA. The V and J calls shown here were made by TCRdb, not taken from the authors' results. Present in this sample are some 240,000 distinct CDR3 sequences, roughly a tenth of which were seen just once. The top ten hold more than 8% of the sample.

A word on this clonotype: The specificity of this receptor is unknown. No base qualities exist here, and no much larger clone lies one base off it.

Overall study results and their limits: Fewer insertions were carried by abundant cord blood beta clonotypes; a weaker similar trend was observed in young adult naive repertoires, while no such trend was observed in memory repertoires. Compared with coincidental sharing between unrelated individuals, out-of-frame TCR alpha sequences shared between twins had an excess of sequences with low generation probability. Because the same donors could not be followed over many years, the conclusions depended on cross-sectional statistical analysis. Zero-insertion analyses could be partly confounded by invariant T cells such as MAIT and iNKT, though diverse VJ usage argued against such confounding for most clonotypes. In monozygotic twins, recombination models systematically underestimated out-of-frame TCR alpha sharing, but the models matched the sharing seen between unrelated individuals. Excess twin sharing in beta out-of-frame sequences was weaker because fewer shared sequences lowered the signal-to-noise ratio.

Looking up the germline V gene (reference sequence) yields CDR1 DFQATT and CDR2 SNEGSKA. The CDR3 numbers 16 residues from cysteine through phenylalanine. Left in the record is the CDR3 DNA by itself, 48 bases read in frame from the first base. The germline V and J ends show losses of 0 bases and 1 base respectively, and no gene match explains 6 bases of the junction. Every donor in the study was a healthy Caucasian. Miltenyi CD45RO+ enrichment and human naive T-cell isolation kits were used to isolate memory (CD45RO+) and naive T cells from PBMC. Sample: memory T cells sorted from blood. The intended sense of this specimen's cell subset or site label: CD45RO+ enriched T cells. The chain was built from TRBV20-1 and TRBJ1-3, and 7 junctional nucleotides match TRBD1. This sequence originates from a man in his fifties or sixties in good health. The bases are TGCAGTGCTAGAGACCCACAGGGGACGTCTGGAAACACCATATATTTT. This codes for CSARDPQGTSGNTIYF.